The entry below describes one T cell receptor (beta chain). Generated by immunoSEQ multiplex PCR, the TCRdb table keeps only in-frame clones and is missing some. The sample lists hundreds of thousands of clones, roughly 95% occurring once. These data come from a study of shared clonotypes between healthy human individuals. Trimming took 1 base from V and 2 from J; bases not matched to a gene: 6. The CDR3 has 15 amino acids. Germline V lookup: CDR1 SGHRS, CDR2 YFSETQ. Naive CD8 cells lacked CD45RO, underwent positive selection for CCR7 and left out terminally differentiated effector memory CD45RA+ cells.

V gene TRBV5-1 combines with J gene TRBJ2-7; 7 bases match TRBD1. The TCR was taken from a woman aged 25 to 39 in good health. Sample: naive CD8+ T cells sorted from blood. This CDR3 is CASSLPDRVAYEQYF. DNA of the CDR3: TGCGCCAGCAGCTTGCCAGACAGGGTTGCCTACGAGCAGTACTTC. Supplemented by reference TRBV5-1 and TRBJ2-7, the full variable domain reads KAGVTQTPRYLIKTRGQQVTLSCSPISGHRSVSWYQQTPGQGLQFLFEYFSETQRNKGNFPGRFSGRQFSNSRSEMNVSTLELGDSALYLCASSLPDRVAYEQYFGPGTRLTVT.